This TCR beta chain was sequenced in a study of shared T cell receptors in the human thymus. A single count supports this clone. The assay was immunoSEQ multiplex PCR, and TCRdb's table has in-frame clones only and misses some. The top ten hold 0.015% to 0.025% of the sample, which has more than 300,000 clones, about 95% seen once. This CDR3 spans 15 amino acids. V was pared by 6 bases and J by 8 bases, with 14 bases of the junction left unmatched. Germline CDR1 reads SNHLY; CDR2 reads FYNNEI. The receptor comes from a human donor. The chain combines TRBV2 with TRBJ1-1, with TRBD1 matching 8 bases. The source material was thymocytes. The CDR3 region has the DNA TGTGCCAGCAGCACCAAGGGACAGGCGGGATTCGAAGCTTTCTTT. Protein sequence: CASSTKGQAGFEAFF.